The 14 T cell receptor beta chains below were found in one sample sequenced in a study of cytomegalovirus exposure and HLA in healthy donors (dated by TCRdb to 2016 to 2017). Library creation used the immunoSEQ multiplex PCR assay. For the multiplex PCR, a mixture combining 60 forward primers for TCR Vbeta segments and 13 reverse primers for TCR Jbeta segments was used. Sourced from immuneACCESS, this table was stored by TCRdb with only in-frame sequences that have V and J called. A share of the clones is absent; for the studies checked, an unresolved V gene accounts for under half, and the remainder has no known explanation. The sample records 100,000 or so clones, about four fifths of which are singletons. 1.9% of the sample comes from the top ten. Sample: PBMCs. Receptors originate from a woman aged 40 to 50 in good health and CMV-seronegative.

The CDR3, as DNA: TGTGCCAGCAGCTTAGGAGACAGCCAAGAGACCCAGTACTTC. It is translated as CASSLGDSQETQYF. The chain has TRBV13 and TRBJ2-5; the D gene is possibly TRBD1 (5 bases). The CDR3 length is 14 residues. The V gene's germline CDR1 is PRHDT and CDR2 FYEKMQ (reference sequence). Trimming left V 0 bases short and J 1 base short, with 6 bases between. Full variable domain (rest looked up from reference TRBV13 and TRBJ2-5): AAGVIQSPRHLIKEKRETATLKCYPIPRHDTVYWYQQGPGQDPQFLISFYEKMQSDKGSIPDRFSAQQFSDYHSELNMSSLELGDSALYFCASSLGDSQETQYFGPGTRLLVL.

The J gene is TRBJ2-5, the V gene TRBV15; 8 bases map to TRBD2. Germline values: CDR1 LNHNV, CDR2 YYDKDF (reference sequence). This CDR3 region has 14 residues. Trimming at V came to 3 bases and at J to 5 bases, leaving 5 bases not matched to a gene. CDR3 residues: CATSRDTGGETQYF. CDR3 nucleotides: TGTGCCACCAGCAGGGATACGGGAGGGGAGACCCAGTACTTC.

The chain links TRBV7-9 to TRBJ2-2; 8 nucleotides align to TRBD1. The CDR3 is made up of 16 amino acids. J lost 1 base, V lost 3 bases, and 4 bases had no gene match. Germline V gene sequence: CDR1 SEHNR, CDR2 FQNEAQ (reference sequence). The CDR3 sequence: CASSLTGARNTGELFF. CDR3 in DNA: TGTGCCAGCAGCTTGACAGGGGCTCGGAACACCGGGGAGCTGTTTTTT.

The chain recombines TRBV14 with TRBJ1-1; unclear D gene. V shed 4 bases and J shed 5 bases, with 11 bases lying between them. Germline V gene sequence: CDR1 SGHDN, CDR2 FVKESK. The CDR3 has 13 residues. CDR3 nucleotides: TGTGCCAGCAGCCTGATCGGGGTAACTGAAGCTTTCTTT. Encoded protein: CASSLIGVTEAFF.

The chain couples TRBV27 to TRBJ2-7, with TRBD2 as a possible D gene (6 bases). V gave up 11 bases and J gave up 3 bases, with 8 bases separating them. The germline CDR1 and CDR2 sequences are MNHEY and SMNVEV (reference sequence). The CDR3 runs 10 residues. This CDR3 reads CAVGLYEQYF. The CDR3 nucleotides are TGTGCCGTGGGACTCTACGAGCAGTACTTC.

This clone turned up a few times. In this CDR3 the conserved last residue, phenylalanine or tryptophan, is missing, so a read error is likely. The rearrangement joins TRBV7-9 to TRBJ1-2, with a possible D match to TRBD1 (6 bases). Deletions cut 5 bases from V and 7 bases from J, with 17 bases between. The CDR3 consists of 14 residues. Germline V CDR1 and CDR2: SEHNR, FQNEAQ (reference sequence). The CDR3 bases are TGTGCCAGCAGCGTTCCCGACAGGTTCTCTGGCTACACCCTC. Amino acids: CASSVPDRFSGYTL.

CDR3 protein: CASGLGRGREQYF. The DNA of the CDR3 is TGTGCTAGTGGTTTGGGACGGGGTCGGGAGCAGTACTTC. This chain connects TRBV12-5 to TRBJ2-7, with D perhaps TRBD2 (5 bases). Trimming shortened V by 1 base and J by 7 bases, and 11 bases separated the two germline ends. The CDR3 consists of 13 residues. CDR1 is LGHNT and CDR2 is FRNRAP in the germline V gene.

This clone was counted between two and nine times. CDR3 loop: CASKGQSNQPQHF. CDR3 bases: TGTGCCAGCAAGGGACAGAGCAATCAGCCCCAGCATTTT. The chain combines TRBV2 with TRBJ1-5, with 7 bases aligning to TRBD1. CDR3 length: 13 residues. CDR1 is SNHLY, CDR2 FYNNEI, per germline. V lost 7 bases and J lost 1; bases outside the gene matches: 1. Full variable domain (rest looked up from reference TRBV2 and TRBJ1-5): EPEVTQTPSHQVTQMGQEVILRCVPISNHLYFYWYRQILGQKVEFLVSFYNNEISEKSEIFDDQFSVERPDGSNFTLKIRSTKLEDSAMYFCASKGQSNQPQHFGDGTRLSIL.

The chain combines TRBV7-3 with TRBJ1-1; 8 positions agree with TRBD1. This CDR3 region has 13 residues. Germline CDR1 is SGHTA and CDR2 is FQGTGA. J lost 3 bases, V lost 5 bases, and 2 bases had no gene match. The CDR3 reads CASSLTGDTEAFF. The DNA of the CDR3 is TGTGCCAGCAGCCTGACAGGGGACACTGAAGCTTTCTTT.

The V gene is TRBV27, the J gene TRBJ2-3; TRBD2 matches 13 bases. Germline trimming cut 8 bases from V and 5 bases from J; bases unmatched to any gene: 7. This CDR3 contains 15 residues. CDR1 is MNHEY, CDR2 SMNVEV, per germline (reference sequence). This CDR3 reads CASGRLAGGKDTQYF. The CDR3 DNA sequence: TGTGCCAGCGGAAGACTAGCGGGGGGAAAAGATACGCAGTATTTT.

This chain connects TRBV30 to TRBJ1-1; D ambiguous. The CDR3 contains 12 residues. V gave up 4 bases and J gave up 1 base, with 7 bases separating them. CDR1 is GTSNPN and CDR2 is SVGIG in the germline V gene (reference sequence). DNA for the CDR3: TGTGCCTGGACACCAGGGAACACTGAAGCTTTCTTT. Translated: CAWTPGNTEAFF.

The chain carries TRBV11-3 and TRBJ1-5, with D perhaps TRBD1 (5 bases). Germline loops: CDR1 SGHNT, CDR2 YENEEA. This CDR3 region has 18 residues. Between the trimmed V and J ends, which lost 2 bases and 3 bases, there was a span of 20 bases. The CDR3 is CASSLRQHSGRDNQPQHF. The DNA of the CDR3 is TGTGCCAGCAGCTTACGACAACATTCAGGGCGGGACAATCAGCCCCAGCATTTT.

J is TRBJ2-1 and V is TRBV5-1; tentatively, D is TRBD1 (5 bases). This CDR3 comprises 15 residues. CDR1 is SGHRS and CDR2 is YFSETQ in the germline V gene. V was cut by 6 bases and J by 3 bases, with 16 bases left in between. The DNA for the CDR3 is TGCGCCAGCACCGAAGGGGCAGTCTACTACAATGAGCAGTTCTTC. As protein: CASTEGAVYYNEQFF. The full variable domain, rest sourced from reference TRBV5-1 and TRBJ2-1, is KAGVTQTPRYLIKTRGQQVTLSCSPISGHRSVSWYQQTPGQGLQFLFEYFSETQRNKGNFPGRFSGRQFSNSRSEMNVSTLELGDSALYLCASTEGAVYYNEQFFGPGTRLTVL.

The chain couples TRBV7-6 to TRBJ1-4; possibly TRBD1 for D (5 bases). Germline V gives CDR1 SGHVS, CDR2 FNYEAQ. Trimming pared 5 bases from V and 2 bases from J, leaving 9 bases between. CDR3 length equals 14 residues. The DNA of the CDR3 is TGTGCCAGCAGCACGACAGAGACTAATGAAAAACTGTTTTTT. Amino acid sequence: CASSTTETNEKLFF.